This T cell receptor (beta chain) was sequenced during a study of T cell responses to AZD1222 COVID-19 vaccine. Findings and limits, study-wide: The sample set comprised mostly white British donors with more females, and clonal diversity was possibly underestimated. In all cases, repertoires were sampled only after the peak T cell response.

Germline assignment: CDR1 SGDLS and CDR2 YYNGEE. V lost 0 bases to trimming and J lost 2 bases, with 15 bases between them. This CDR3 is 16 amino acids long. Points on this clone: Its antigen remains unknown.

Some clones are missing from TCRdb's copy, which holds only in-frame ones; the method was immunoSEQ multiplex PCR. Of about 100,000 clones listed, 90% to 95% were seen once; the top ten hold 2.2%. This specimen consisted of peripheral blood, obtained on day 0 of AZD1222 vaccination. The source of this sequence is an adult in good health. V usage is TRBV9 and J usage is TRBJ2-7; the D gene is possibly TRBD2 (5 bases). CDR3 loop: CASSVGLASSTYEQYF. The CDR3 nucleotides read TGTGCCAGCAGCGTAGGCCTAGCAAGCAGCACCTACGAGCAGTACTTC.